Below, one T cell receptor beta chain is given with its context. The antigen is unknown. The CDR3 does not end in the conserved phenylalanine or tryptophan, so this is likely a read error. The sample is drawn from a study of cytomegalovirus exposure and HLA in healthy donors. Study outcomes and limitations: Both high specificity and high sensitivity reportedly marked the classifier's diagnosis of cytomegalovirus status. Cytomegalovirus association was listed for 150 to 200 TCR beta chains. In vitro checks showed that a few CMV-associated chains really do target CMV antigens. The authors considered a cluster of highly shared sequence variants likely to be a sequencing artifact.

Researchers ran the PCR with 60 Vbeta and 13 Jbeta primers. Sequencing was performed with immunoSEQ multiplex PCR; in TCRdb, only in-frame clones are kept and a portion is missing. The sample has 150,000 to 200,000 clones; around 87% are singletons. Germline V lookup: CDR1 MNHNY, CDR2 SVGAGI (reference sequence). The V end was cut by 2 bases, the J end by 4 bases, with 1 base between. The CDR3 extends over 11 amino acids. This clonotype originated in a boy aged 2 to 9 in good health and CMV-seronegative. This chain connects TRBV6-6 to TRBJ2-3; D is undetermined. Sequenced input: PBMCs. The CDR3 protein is CASSYADTQYL. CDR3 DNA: TGTGCCAGCAGTTACGCAGATACGCAGTATCTT.